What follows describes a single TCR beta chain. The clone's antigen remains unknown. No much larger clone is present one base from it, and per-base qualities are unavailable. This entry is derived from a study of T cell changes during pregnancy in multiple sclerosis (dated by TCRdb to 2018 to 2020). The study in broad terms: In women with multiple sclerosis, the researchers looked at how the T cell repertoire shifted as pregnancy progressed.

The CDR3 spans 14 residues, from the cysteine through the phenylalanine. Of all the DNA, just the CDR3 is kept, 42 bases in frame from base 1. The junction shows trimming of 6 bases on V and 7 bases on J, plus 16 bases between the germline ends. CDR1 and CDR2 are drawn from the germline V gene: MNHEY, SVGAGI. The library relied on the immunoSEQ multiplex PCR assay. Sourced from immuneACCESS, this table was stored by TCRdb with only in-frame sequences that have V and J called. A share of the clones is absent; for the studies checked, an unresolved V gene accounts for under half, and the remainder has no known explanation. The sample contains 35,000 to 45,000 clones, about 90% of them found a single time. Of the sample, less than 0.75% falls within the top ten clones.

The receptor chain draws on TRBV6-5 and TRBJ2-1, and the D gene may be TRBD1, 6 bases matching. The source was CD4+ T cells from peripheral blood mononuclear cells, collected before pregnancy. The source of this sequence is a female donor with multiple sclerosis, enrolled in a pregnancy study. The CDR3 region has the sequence CASSPATGRNEQFF. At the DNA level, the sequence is TGTGCCAGCAGCCCAGCCACAGGGCGGAATGAGCAGTTCTTC.